These T cell receptor beta chains were read from a single sample in a study of T cell repertoires in cytomegalovirus infection. No cognate antigen is known for these TCRs. TCRdb analysed the reads with MiXCR anew, one entry per CDR3 protein. The repertoire holds around 140,000 distinct CDR3 sequences, with 32% as singletons. Specimen: CD8+ T cells from cultured PBMCs, collected from culture after CMV antigen stimulation. The receptors were gathered from a human donor in good health (CMV status not recorded). Some clones in this sample may be carry-over from other donors' samples. CDR3s include the opening cysteine and the closing phenylalanine or tryptophan. The size entry is marked missing in some rows and otherwise reads once, few, many or a size class.

J,size,V,CDR3
TRBJ2-1,.,TRBV28,CASRTGSPLYNEQFF
TRBJ2-3,.,TRBV25-1,CASSESAWDTQYF
TRBJ2-4,.,TRBV7-2,CASSPHRGLAKNIQYF
TRBJ1-1,.,TRBV20-1,CSARDRGANTEAFF
TRBJ2-7,many,TRBV4-1,CASSQDRRLSDEQYF
TRBJ1-2,once,TRBV19,CASSPQGSNYGYTF
TRBJ1-3,.,TRBV18,CASSPPAGTLRSFGNTIYF
TRBJ2-1,few,TRBV12-3/TRBV12-4,CASSLLGEQFF
TRBJ1-2,many,TRBV12-3/TRBV12-4,CASQSTQLGGAIYGYTF
TRBJ2-3,few,TRBV11-2,CASSNGVFTDTQYF
TRBJ2-1,.,TRBV25-1,CASSESHSPGLADNEQFF